This is a list of T cell receptor beta chains from one sample in a study of vaccination and CD4 T cells after COVID-19. Using its own MiXCR run on the PCR reads, TCRdb lists one record per CDR3 protein. Of some 25,000 distinct CDR3 sequences listed, under 65% were seen once; the top ten hold 1.1%. Sequences were derived from CD4+ T cells from blood, sampled before SARS-CoV-2 vaccination. These receptors originate from a human donor who had recovered from COVID-19. The CDR3 runs from the conserved cysteine through the conserved F or W. Each record gives: clone size, J gene, V gene, D gene, CDR3 DNA, CDR3 protein. D genes are given only for firm matches. Some rows have no size entry. The others give once, few or many, or a class for an expanded clone.

>-|TRBJ1-2|TRBV7-9|-
TGTGCCAGCAGCCGGAGCCAGGGTGGCTATGGCTACACCTTC
CASSRSQGGYGYTF
>once|TRBJ2-1|TRBV18|-
TGTGCCAGCTCAAATTCCGAGACAGGTATCTTC
CASSNSETGIF
>-|TRBJ2-7|TRBV6-1|-
TGTGCCAGCAGAGGGGGGAGCCCTGGCGGAAACTTCTACGAGCAGTACTTC
CASRGGSPGGNFYEQYF
>-|TRBJ2-1|TRBV2|-
TGTGCCAGCACCCTGACAGATTACAATGAGCAGTTCTTC
CASTLTDYNEQFF
>once|TRBJ2-1|TRBV27|TRBD2
TGTGCCAGCAGGGTAGCGGGGAGGGAGCAGTTCTTC
CASRVAGREQFF
>-|TRBJ2-7|TRBV27|-
TGTGCCAGCAGACCAAACCAAGACTACGGGCAGTACTTC
CASRPNQDYGQYF
>-|TRBJ1-5|TRBV7-9|-
TGTGCCAGCAGCCAAGGACATACAGATCAGCCCCAGCATTTT
CASSQGHTDQPQHF
>few|TRBJ2-3|TRBV6-5|-
TGTGCCAGCAGTTACTCTAGCGGCACAGATACGCAGTATTTT
CASSYSSGTDTQYF
>-|TRBJ2-3|TRBV7-9|-
TGTGCCAGCAGCTTAGCAGGGAGCACAGATACGCAGTATTTT
CASSLAGSTDTQYF
>-|TRBJ2-3|TRBV7-9|-
TGTGCCAGCAGCTCCCAGGGCCAAGATACGCAGTATTTT
CASSSQGQDTQYF
>-|TRBJ2-3|TRBV2|-
TGTGCCAGCAGTGACCCCTCTCTCAGCACAGATACGCAGTATTTT
CASSDPSLSTDTQYF
>-|TRBJ2-7|TRBV5-4|-
TGTGCCAGCAGCTTTCCACAGGGCGGGGTGATGGAGCAGTACTTC
CASSFPQGGVMEQYF
>few|TRBJ1-1|TRBV20-1|-
TGCAGTGCTAGAGATCCGGTTCGGGGGGGCACTGAAGCTTTCTTT
CSARDPVRGGTEAFF
>-|TRBJ2-2|TRBV10-3|-
TGTGCCATCAGTGAGTCCGGGGGTTATTACACCGGGGAGCTGTTTTTT
CAISESGGYYTGELFF
>-|TRBJ1-1|TRBV6-2/TRBV6-3|TRBD1
TGTGCCAGCAGTGACAGGGGACCGGCCATCAGGACTTTCTTT
CASSDRGPAIRTFF
>-|TRBJ2-3|TRBV18|TRBD2
TGTGCCAGCTCGCCCAGGACTAGCGGGAGTGATACGCAGTATTTT
CASSPRTSGSDTQYF
>few|TRBJ1-2|TRBV7-2|-
TGTGCCAGCAGCTCGTACAGGGTCTACTATGGCTACACCTTC
CASSSYRVYYGYTF
>-|TRBJ2-2|TRBV10-1|-
TGCGCCAGCAGTACCAAGGGGCTTGCGGAGTACACCGGGGAGCTGTTTTTT
CASSTKGLAEYTGELFF
>-|TRBJ1-6|TRBV9|-
TGTGCCAGCAGCGTCGGCACTAGCTCCTATAATTCACCCCTCCACTTT
CASSVGTSSYNSPLHF
>-|TRBJ2-1|TRBV15|TRBD1
TGTGCCACCAGCAGAGGACAGGGGGTGAATGAGCAGTTCTTC
CATSRGQGVNEQFF
>-|TRBJ2-2|TRBV19|-
TGTGCCAGTGCGGGACAGCTGAACACCGGGGAGCTGTTTTTT
CASAGQLNTGELFF
>-|TRBJ2-5|TRBV20-1|-
TGCAGTGCTAGTTTCACTCGGGAGACCCAGTACTTC
CSASFTRETQYF
>-|TRBJ1-5|TRBV28|-
TGTGCCAGCCCCCCTTCAGGTTTCAGAAGCAATCAGCCCCAGCATTTT
CASPPSGFRSNQPQHF
>few|TRBJ2-5|TRBV7-7|-
TGTGCTAGCAGGGGGGCAGGGGAGACCCAGTACTTC
CASRGAGETQYF
>few|TRBJ2-3|TRBV20-1|TRBD2
TGCAGTGCCCCGGTGGGCGGGAGCCGATTCGCTGGTGATACGCAGTATTTT
CSAPVGGSRFAGDTQYF
>-|TRBJ1-1|TRBV14|-
TGTGCCAGCAGCCAAGTTCCGGGTTCTCCGGCTTTCTTT
CASSQVPGSPAFF
>-|TRBJ2-7|TRBV19|TRBD1
TGTGCCACAGGGACAGAGAGAAACGAGCAGTACTTC
CATGTERNEQYF
>-|TRBJ2-7|TRBV24-1|-
TGTGCCACCAGTGACAACTTATCCTACGAGCAGTACTTC
CATSDNLSYEQYF
>-|TRBJ1-2|TRBV28|-
TGTGCCAGCAGTCCTCGATTCTATGGCTACACCTTC
CASSPRFYGYTF
>-|TRBJ2-2|TRBV7-3|TRBD1
TGTGCCAGCAGCTTAGACAGGGGTCCCGGGGAGCTGTTTTTT
CASSLDRGPGELFF
>few|TRBJ1-2|TRBV15|-
TGTGCCACCAGCAGAGTTATAGAGAACTATGGCTACACCTTC
CATSRVIENYGYTF
>-|TRBJ2-1|TRBV7-9|TRBD2
TGTGCCAGCAGCTCAACTAGCGGAAGATACAATGAGCAGTTCTTC
CASSSTSGRYNEQFF
>-|TRBJ2-2|TRBV2|-
TGTGCCAGCAGACGGAACGGGGAGCTGTTTTTT
CASRRNGELFF
>-|TRBJ1-4|TRBV20-1|-
TGCAGTGCTAGAGATGTGGGGCTAACTAATGAAAAACTGTTTTTT
CSARDVGLTNEKLFF
>few|TRBJ1-5|TRBV2|-
TGTGCCAGCAGTGTAGATGGGTTCCAGCATTTT
CASSVDGFQHF
>-|TRBJ1-5|TRBV28|-
TGTGCCAGCAGTTTGTGGAGTAAGCCCCAGCATTTT
CASSLWSKPQHF
>-|TRBJ2-3|TRBV5-1|TRBD2
TGCGCCAGCAGCTTGGACCGACTAGAGGGAGGGAGTACGCAGTATTTT
CASSLDRLEGGSTQYF
>-|TRBJ2-3|TRBV20-1|-
TGCAGTGCTAGAGATACCAGGGGAGGCACAGATACGCAGTATTTT
CSARDTRGGTDTQYF
>-|TRBJ1-2|TRBV30|-
TGTGCCTGGGATGCTGGGTCCTCCGAAGATCATGGCTACACCTTC
CAWDAGSSEDHGYTF
>-|TRBJ2-6|TRBV2|TRBD2
TGTGCCAGCAGTGTAGGACGGACTAGCCTTTCTGGGGCCAACGTCCTGACTTTC
CASSVGRTSLSGANVLTF
>few|TRBJ1-5|TRBV6-5|TRBD1
TGTGCCAGCAGGAACTCGGACAGGGGTGGCAATCAGCCCCAGCATTTT
CASRNSDRGGNQPQHF
>few|TRBJ2-7|TRBV7-9|-
TGTGCCAGCAGGTCCACCGTGGGAGAGCAGTACTTC
CASRSTVGEQYF
>-|TRBJ2-7|TRBV1|-
TGCACCAGCAGCCAAGGGGCAGCGTTTCGGCAGTACTTC
CTSSQGAAFRQYF
>few|TRBJ2-1|TRBV27|-
TGTGCCAGCAGTTTAAATCTAGATCCTACCATAAGGCGGTTCTTC
CASSLNLDPTIRRFF
>-|TRBJ2-3|TRBV20-1|-
TGCAGTGCTAGAGAGGACCTCCGACGCACAGATACGCAGTATTTT
CSAREDLRRTDTQYF
>-|TRBJ2-3|TRBV19|-
TGTGCCAGTAGTATAGTGATAGGCCTGAGCACAGATACGCAGTATTTT
CASSIVIGLSTDTQYF
>few|TRBJ2-5|TRBV20-1|-
TGCAGTGCTAGAGATCAATCCCAAGAGACCCAGTACTTC
CSARDQSQETQYF
>-|TRBJ2-2|TRBV7-2|-
TGTGCCAGCAGCTTAGGGGGTACTAGGGAGTGGTCCGGGGAGCTGTTTTTT
CASSLGGTREWSGELFF
>-|TRBJ2-1|TRBV28|-
TGTGCCAGCAGTCCACAGGGAACGAATGAGCAGTTCTTC
CASSPQGTNEQFF
>few|TRBJ2-2|TRBV7-9|-
TGTGCCAGCAGCTTGGGACTCCCTTTGACCGGGGAGCTGTTTTTT
CASSLGLPLTGELFF
>-|TRBJ1-5|TRBV4-3|-
TGCGCCAGCAGCCAAGATACGCGGGGCAATCAGCCCCAGCATTTT
CASSQDTRGNQPQHF
>few|TRBJ2-3|TRBV29-1|-
TGCAGCGTTGCCCCCCGTAGCACAGATACGCAGTATTTT
CSVAPRSTDTQYF